This T cell receptor beta chain is from a study of Ad26.COV2.S vaccination and SARS-CoV-2 variants. The wider study: Each vaccinee took Ad26.COV2.S intramuscularly, once or twice 56 days apart.

Profiled with immunoSEQ multiplex PCR; TCRdb holds only in-frame clones, not every one. In the table there are around 400,000 clones, around nine tenths of which are singletons. Treatment denoted: about 20 received Ad26.COV2.S at low or high dose, single or two shots; 5 received placebo; per-sample allocation not given. The samples were gathered on day 63 after the first injection of vaccine or placebo. Donation was by an adult aged 18-55 years who was in Boston. In the vaccine, an Ad26 vector expressed the SARS-CoV-2 spike of the Wuhan strain. Worth noting for this clone: The antigen remains unidentified.

General study findings and limits: Reported findings describe substantial breadth in spike-specific CD8+ and CD4+ T cell responses following vaccination.

The receptor comes from a person between 18 and 60 years old who received the Ad26.COV2.S COVID-19 vaccine or a placebo. This specimen was peripheral blood, taken in a trial of Ad26.COV2.S vaccine versus placebo.

The CDR3 region is CASSLDRAGEQYF. CDR3 nucleotides: TGCGCCAGCAGCCTCGACAGGGCTGGCGAGCAGTACTTC. This chain links TRBV4-3 with TRBJ2-7; 7 bases are a match to TRBD1. The CDR3 contains 13 residues. From germline, CDR1 is LGHNA and CDR2 YSLEER. Trimming removed 4 bases from V and 6 bases from J; junction bases left unmatched: 6.